Detailed here is one T cell receptor (beta chain). Its antigen remains unidentified. Base qualities are not recorded, but no much larger clone differs from it by a single base. This entry belongs to a study of control samples from healthy donors and cancer patients (dated by TCRdb to between 2020 and 2021). Ends trimmed: V by 1 base, J by 14 bases; bases unmatched to a gene: 5. In the germline V gene (reference sequence), CDR1 corresponds to SEHNR and CDR2 to FQNEAQ. The CDR3, from cysteine to phenylalanine, totals 12 residues. The retained sequence is limited to the CDR3, 36 bases, with the frame set at the first base. Library creation used the immunoSEQ multiplex PCR assay. TCRdb re-hosts the immuneACCESS table, in-frame sequences only. Its copies lack some clones; in the studies checked, an unresolved V gene accounts for under half of them, and the cause for the rest is not known. The sample table lists about 89,000 clones, roughly 86% of them with a count of one. Around 21% of the sample is in the top ten clones.

This sequence was found in a man between 25 and 39 years old in good health. In this chain, TRBV7-9 is recombined with TRBJ2-1, and 7 junctional nucleotides match TRBD1. Sequenced input: blood. For the CDR3, the sequence is CASSLGQGEKFF. The DNA sequence is given as TGTGCCAGCAGCTTAGGGCAGGGGGAAAAGTTCTTC.